Presented here are 7 T cell receptor beta chains from one specimen sequenced in a study of radiotherapy plus CTLA-4 blockade in lung cancer. Clones were sequenced by immunoSEQ multiplex PCR, and TCRdb holds only the in-frame ones, with some missing. The table lists some 80,000 clones, around 80% of them singletons, with 0.65% to 0.85% in the top ten. This specimen consisted of peripheral blood, obtained from a patient treated with radiotherapy plus ipilimumab. These TCRs come from a human donor with non-small cell lung cancer who had stable disease on radiotherapy plus ipilimumab.

V is TRBV29-1 and J is TRBJ2-1; D is possibly TRBD2 (6 bases). Germline V lookup: CDR1 SQVTM, CDR2 ANQGSEA. The CDR3 contains 16 residues. With 1 base removed from V and 3 bases from J, the gap between germline ends came to 16 bases. The CDR3 bases are TGCAGCGTTGAAGGGGGAATGCAGGGACTCTACAATGAGCAGTTCTTC. It translates to CSVEGGMQGLYNEQFF.

This sequence joins TRBV27 and TRBJ1-6, with 10 nucleotides matching TRBD1. In germline, CDR1 is MNHEY, CDR2 SMNVEV (reference sequence). V was pared by 2 bases and J by 8 bases, with 3 bases of the junction left unmatched. This CDR3 is built from 15 residues. The CDR3 nucleotides are TGTGCCAGCAGTTTACGGGACAGGGGAGATTCACCCCTCCACTTT. Residues: CASSLRDRGDSPLHF.

The gene calls are TRBV30 and TRBJ1-6; D ambiguous. V was shortened by 2 bases and J by 0 bases, with 11 bases between the two germline ends. This CDR3 comprises 16 residues. Germline CDR1 is GTSNPN and CDR2 is SVGIG (reference sequence). CDR3 loop: CAWSPGVSSYNSPLHF. DNA for the CDR3: TGTGCCTGGAGTCCGGGCGTGAGCTCCTATAATTCACCCCTCCACTTT. Looking up the rest from reference TRBV30 and TRBJ1-6 gives the full variable domain: SQTIHQWPATLVQPVGSPLSLECTVEGTSNPNLYWYRQAAGRGLQLLFYSVGIGQISSEVPQNLSASRPQDRQFILSSKKLLLSDSGFYLCAWSPGVSSYNSPLHFGNGTRLTVT.

This chain joins TRBV15 and TRBJ1-4; D ambiguous. Germline values: CDR1 LNHNV, CDR2 YYDKDF (reference sequence). The CDR3 covers 15 residues. V dropped 3 bases and J dropped 5 bases, with 13 bases sitting between them. The CDR3 loop reads CATSRERLVNEKLFF. The DNA for the CDR3 is TGTGCCACCAGCAGGGAGCGTTTGGTAAATGAAAAACTGTTTTTT.

This chain joins TRBV27 and TRBJ1-2; possibly TRBD1 for D (5 bases). The V gene's germline CDR1 is MNHEY and CDR2 SMNVEV (reference sequence). This CDR3 region has 15 residues. The V end lost 3 bases, the J end lost 3 bases, and 14 bases lay between the germline ends. CDR3 loop: CASSLRRGVDYGYTF. CDR3 DNA: TGTGCCAGCAGTTTGCGTCGAGGGGTAGACTATGGCTACACCTTC.

The chain joins TRBV7-9 to TRBJ2-7, with D maybe TRBD1 (6 bases). This CDR3 contains 12 residues. CDR1 and CDR2 (germline): SEHNR, FQNEAQ (reference sequence). The ends were cut back, 4 bases at V and 4 bases at J, with 8 bases in the middle. CDR3 residues: CASSSQGYEQYF. CDR3 sequence (DNA): TGTGCCAGCAGCTCACAGGGTTACGAGCAGTACTTC.

As concerns this clone: At one end, the junction sequence differs from germline, possibly due to a read error. V usage is TRBV7-7 and J usage is TRBJ2-5; 7 positions match TRBD2. Germline V CDR1 and CDR2: SSHAT, FNYEAQ (reference sequence). CDR3 length: 15 residues. The CDR3 protein is CASSSSAGWQETQYF. CDR3 DNA: TGTGCTAGCAGCTCATCAGCGGGATGGCAAGAGACCCAGTACTTC.